This T cell receptor beta chain was documented in a study of blood T cell repertoires in COVID-19. Study-level information: The study drew acute and convalescent COVID-19 samples from the United States, Italy and Spain.

Profiled with immunoSEQ multiplex PCR; TCRdb holds only in-frame clones, not every one. Seen here are roughly 150,000 clones, 85% to 95% observed once, and the top ten hold 1.5% to 2.5%. The CDR3 is 12 amino acids. The V and J ends lost 6 bases and 6 bases, in that order; junction bases with no gene match: 4. Germline CDR1 and CDR2: ENHRY and SYGVKD. V and J are TRBV10-3 and TRBJ2-7, with 8 bases matching TRBD1. This sequence originates from a woman in her sixties with COVID-19, enrolled during active disease. Sequencing was done on a sample of peripheral blood. CDR3 nucleotides: TGTGCCATCAGCCCCGACAGGGGCGAGCAGTACTTC. It is translated as CAISPDRGEQYF.